The T cell receptor (beta chain) described here comes from a study of a mutant IDH1 vaccine in newly diagnosed glioma (dated by TCRdb to about 2021). Study-wide context: In the chemotherapy-containing groups, vaccination started alongside temozolomide cycles, whereas in patients who had radiotherapy alone it started 4-6 weeks after radiotherapy. Peripheral blood was drawn at six visits: V03 (baseline), V05, V07, V10, V12 and V13. Visit V12 was the week-35 safety follow-up and visit V13 was the week-47 end of study. For exploratory analyses, longitudinal TCRB deep sequencing was carried out in roughly 25 treated patients wherever samples were available. Prior to enrollment, patients had been given standard therapy consisting of radiotherapy alone, temozolomide alone, or radiochemotherapy with temozolomide, with the combination given to most patients. The approximately 32 treated patients were roughly 62% male and around 40% female, with a mean age of about 43 years. What the authors observed across the whole study: Immune responses induced by the vaccine were seen in roughly 95% of patients across multiple MHC alleles. Changes in the top peripheral T cell clonotypes picked up by TCRB sequencing did not appear to be linked to pseudoprogression. Availability determined which PBMC samples were chosen for TCRB deep sequencing. According to the authors, sample limitations meant that analyses of patient blood samples could not be reproduced.

Libraries were built with the immunoSEQ multiplex PCR assay. Rearranged TCR beta chain sequences were amplified using the hsTCRB Kit according to the manufacturer's protocol. Sequencing of TCRB libraries was carried out on an Illumina MiSeq. The paper's processing steps were these. Demultiplexing, trimming and gene mapping were performed with the kit vendor's proprietary platform. In TCRdb, the immuneACCESS table is reduced to in-frame sequences with V and J assigned. These tables do not hold every clone; where another copy was compared, an unresolved V gene accounts for under half, and the others remain unexplained. V, J and clone size were drawn from that table, and D and trimming were deduced from the DNA. This sample lists 69,000 or so clones; about 88% were detected once. Roughly 2% of the sample goes to the ten largest clones. This clone was observed a few times. The clone's antigen remains unknown. Base-call qualities are not available, and no considerably larger clone is one nucleotide away. The same CDR3 can be traced to other DNA sequences in this sample.

This sample's time point label indicates: week 35, safety follow-up. A 20-mer mutant IDH1 peptide at 300 micrograms in Montanide made up each vaccine dose, which was injected subcutaneously together with topical imiquimod. Eight vaccinations were administered to patients in weeks 1, 3, 5, 7, 11, 15, 19 and 23, corresponding to visits V03 through V10. All donors had newly diagnosed IDH1-mutant astrocytomas of WHO grade 3 or 4 that showed loss of nuclear ATRX. The samples were drawn from NOA16, a multicentre, single-arm, open-label phase I trial in Germany that tested a mutant IDH1 peptide vaccine in humans for the first time. Genomic DNA for TCRB sequencing was extracted from EDTA blood using the DNeasy Blood and Tissue Kit. The germline V and J ends show losses of 0 bases and 4 bases respectively, and no gene match explains 1 base of the junction. Spanning cysteine to phenylalanine, the CDR3 consists of 14 amino acids. Kept here is only the CDR3 DNA, which spans 42 bases and is read in frame from base 1. The germline V gene sets CDR1 to SGDLS and CDR2 to YYNGEE.

The rearranged segments are TRBV9 and TRBJ1-5, with 7 middle bases fitting TRBD1. Material: PBMCs, obtained from a glioma patient whose treatment included an IDH1 peptide vaccine. The source of this sequence is a man under 40 with glioma. The CDR3 sequence is CASSVGQGNQPQHF. The sequenced DNA: TGTGCCAGCAGCGTAGGACAGGGTAATCAGCCCCAGCATTTT.